The 28 T cell receptor beta chains below were found in one sample sequenced in a study of CD8+ T cells in alopecia areata. As to treatment: oral pan-JAK inhibitor, 5-10 mg twice daily. The sequencing template was cDNA reverse transcribed from extracted RNA. Assay: immunoSEQ multiplex PCR; the TCRdb copy retains only in-frame clones and omits some. Of around 300,000 clones in the sample, over 45% were seen once. Source: CD4+ T cells sorted from blood, taken between weeks 51 and 54, from a patient treated with tofacitinib. These receptors were obtained from a human donor with alopecia areata.

The CDR3 sequence is CAGLYGGYNSPLHF. CDR3 bases: TGTGCCGGCCTTTACGGGGGCTATAATTCACCCCTCCACTTT. V usage is TRBV30 and J usage is TRBJ1-6; possible D gene TRBD1, 5 bases. V shed 8 bases and J shed 3 bases, with 14 bases lying between them. The CDR3 has 14 amino acids. Germline-derived CDR1 and CDR2 are GTSNPN and SVGIG (reference sequence).

This clone was counted ten times or more. The junction shows a germline mismatch at one end, possibly a read error. This chain links TRBV2 with TRBJ2-5; possibly TRBD2 for D (6 bases). The germline CDR1 and CDR2 sequences are SNHLY and FYNNEI. The CDR3 is made up of 10 amino acids. CDR3 DNA sequence: TGTGCCAGCGGAGGGACTCGTTTGGACTTC. It translates to CASGGTRLDF.

This clone was seen a few times. This chain joins TRBV7-2 and TRBJ2-7; TRBD1 aligns across 8 bases. This CDR3 spans 14 amino acids. V lost 4 bases, J lost 1 base, and 3 bases stayed unmatched. From germline, CDR1 is SGHTA and CDR2 FQGNSA. CDR3 bases: TGTGCCAGCAGCTGGGACAGGCATTCCTACGAGCAGTACTTC. Residues: CASSWDRHSYEQYF.

The rearrangement joins TRBV5-1 to TRBJ1-4, with 7 nucleotides matching TRBD1. The V gene's germline CDR1 is SGHRS and CDR2 YFSETQ. The CDR3 consists of 13 residues. Trimming took 0 bases from V and 10 from J; bases not matched to a gene: 3. DNA for the CDR3: TGCGCCAGCAGCTTGGAGGGGGCTGGAAAACTGTTTTTT. This translates into CASSLEGAGKLFF.

The gene calls are TRBV29-1 and TRBJ2-4; D unresolved. Germline values: CDR1 SQVTM, CDR2 ANQGSEA. V was pared by 6 bases and J by 0 bases, with 9 bases between. The CDR3 runs 13 residues. CDR3 loop: CSVRAPAKNIQYF. As DNA, the CDR3 is TGCAGCGTCCGAGCGCCAGCCAAAAACATTCAGTACTTC.

The V gene is TRBV9, the J gene TRBJ2-7; D is ambiguous. Between the trimmed V and J ends, which lost 1 base and 3 bases, there was a span of 11 bases. CDR1 SGDLS and CDR2 YYNGEE come from the germline V gene. The CDR3 sequence is 14 residues long. This chain's CDR3 is CASSVTPASYEQYF. DNA of the CDR3: TGTGCCAGCAGCGTAACCCCAGCGAGCTACGAGCAGTACTTC.

The chain recombines TRBV7-3 with TRBJ1-6; D is uncertain. Trimming cost V 5 bases and J 1 base, with 15 bases left between them. The germline V gene has CDR1 SGHTA and CDR2 FQGTGA. The CDR3 is 17 amino acids. CDR3 in DNA: TGTGCCAGCAGCCTCCTGGGGAGGGATTCCTATAATTCACCCCTCCACTTT. Protein: CASSLLGRDSYNSPLHF.

By share, this clone ranks as medium-sized. Other DNA variants within this sample encode the same CDR3. The gene calls are TRBV7-9 and TRBJ1-2, with D tentatively TRBD1 (6 bases). V shed 1 base and J shed 5 bases, with 8 bases lying between them. The CDR3 runs 13 residues. Germline-derived CDR1 and CDR2 are SEHNR and FQNEAQ (reference sequence). The chain's CDR3 is CASSLGTDYGYTF. The CDR3 region has the DNA TGTGCCAGCAGCTTAGGGACAGATTATGGCTACACCTTC.

This clone was seen only a few times. The chain has TRBV5-6 and TRBJ2-3; D is unresolved. The CDR3 runs to 13 residues. The germline CDR1 and CDR2 sequences are SGHDT and YYEEEE. Trimming pared 2 bases from V and 2 bases from J, leaving 6 bases between. The CDR3 nucleotides read TGTGCCAGCAGCTTCGACAACACAGATACGCAGTATTTT. Its protein product is CASSFDNTDTQYF.

The chain couples TRBV15 to TRBJ2-1; 8 positions agree with TRBD2. Germline trimming cut 5 bases from V and 4 bases from J; bases unmatched to any gene: 7. From germline, CDR1 is LNHNV and CDR2 YYDKDF (reference sequence). This CDR3 has 15 residues. The CDR3 loop is CATSRGGTLYNEQFF. Written as DNA, the CDR3 is TGTGCCACCAGCCGCGGGGGGACCCTATACAATGAGCAGTTCTTC. The entire variable domain, with the rest obtained from reference TRBV15 and TRBJ2-1, is as follows: DAMVIQNPRYQVTQFGKPVTLSCSQTLNHNVMYWYQQKSSQAPKLLFHYYDKDFNNEADTPDNFQSRRPNTSFCFLDIRSPGLGDTAMYLCATSRGGTLYNEQFFGPGTRLTVL.

This chain uses TRBV29-1 with TRBJ1-2, with a tentative D call TRBD1 (5 bases). CDR3 length: 12 amino acids. V lost 1 base and J 7 bases, leaving 10 bases between the germline ends. Germline CDR1 is SQVTM and CDR2 is ANQGSEA. For the CDR3, the DNA is TGCAGCGTTGAAGGCAGGGCCATTGGCTACACCTTC. Translation: CSVEGRAIGYTF.

This clone has just one count. The chain carries TRBV5-1 and TRBJ2-5; the match to TRBD1 covers 10 bases. V was clipped by 4 bases and J by 3 bases; unmatched bases: 3. The CDR3 extends over 14 amino acids. Germline CDR1 and CDR2: SGHRS and YFSETQ. The CDR3 here is CASSIGTGEETQYF. CDR3 DNA: TGCGCCAGCAGCATCGGGACAGGGGAAGAGACCCAGTACTTC.

This clone was detected a few times. This chain joins TRBV4-2 and TRBJ1-3; no definite D call. Trimming took off 0 bases at V and 0 bases at J, with 12 bases between the two ends. The CDR3 extends over 17 amino acids. The germline V gene encodes CDR1 LGHNA and CDR2 YNFKEQ. CDR3 region: CASSQDIGYGSGNTIYF. The DNA of the CDR3 is TGTGCCAGCAGCCAAGATATCGGGTACGGCTCTGGAAACACCATATATTTT.

The chain uses TRBV7-9 and TRBJ1-2; possibly TRBD1 for D (6 bases). V lost 5 bases, J lost 3 bases, and 22 bases lay in between. Germline loops: CDR1 SEHNR, CDR2 FQNEAQ (reference sequence). The CDR3 covers 17 residues. The CDR3 DNA sequence: TGTGCCAGCAGCCCTACTAAGACAGGTTTAGTCGACTATGGCTACACCTTC. The encoded protein is CASSPTKTGLVDYGYTF.

Only one count was recorded for this clone. The rearrangement uses TRBV27 and TRBJ1-6; D is undetermined. This CDR3 contains 13 residues. Trimming cost V 2 bases and J 7 bases, with 6 bases left between them. The germline CDR1 and CDR2 sequences are MNHEY and SMNVEV (reference sequence). CDR3 sequence reads: CASSLLVNSPLHF. CDR3 bases: TGTGCCAGCAGTTTACTTGTGAATTCACCCCTCCACTTT.

The chain couples TRBV5-4 to TRBJ2-7; 8 bases are shared with TRBD1. The CDR3 contains 15 residues. Germline assignment: CDR1 SGHNT and CDR2 YYREEE (reference sequence). Trimming removed 4 bases from V and 0 bases from J; junction bases left unmatched: 6. The CDR3 sequence: CASSQGQVISYEQYF. The CDR3 DNA is TGTGCCAGCAGCCAGGGACAGGTTATCTCCTACGAGCAGTACTTC.

There are a few counts of this clone. The chain links TRBV5-4 to TRBJ1-2; D may be TRBD1 (6 bases). Deletions cut 4 bases from V and 4 bases from J, with 14 bases between. The CDR3 loop spans 14 amino acids. Germline CDR1 and CDR2: SGHNT and YYREEE (reference sequence). CDR3 in DNA: TGTGCCAGCAGCGGGACATCGGGCTCCTATGGCTACACCTTC. The encoded protein is CASSGTSGSYGYTF.

The chain links TRBV6-5 to TRBJ2-7, with 7 bases matching TRBD1. The length of the CDR3 is 13 residues. Germline V gene sequence: CDR1 MNHEY, CDR2 SVGAGI. Germline trimming cut 8 bases from V and 2 bases from J; bases unmatched to any gene: 6. The CDR3, as DNA: TGTGCCAGCTCTCAGGGGGACACCTACGAGCAGTACTTC. Translation: CASSQGDTYEQYF.

The chain uses TRBV14 and TRBJ2-3; D unresolved. The CDR3 runs to 14 residues. V lost 4 bases to trimming and J lost 5 bases, with 13 bases between them. CDR1 SGHDN and CDR2 FVKESK come from the germline V gene. CDR3 sequence (DNA): TGTGCCAGCAGCCCACAGATTGGCGGAGATACGCAGTATTTT. Protein sequence: CASSPQIGGDTQYF.

With respect to this clone: Other DNA sequences in this specimen translate into the identical CDR3. V and J are TRBV30 and TRBJ1-2; TRBD1 aligns across 11 bases. V was pared by 4 bases and J by 8 bases, with 6 bases of the junction left unmatched. CDR1 is GTSNPN, CDR2 SVGIG, per germline (reference sequence). The CDR3 totals 13 residues. CDR3 residues: CAWTRGQGGGYTF. The DNA of the CDR3 is TGTGCCTGGACCCGGGGACAGGGGGGAGGCTACACCTTC.

The chain carries TRBV5-4 and TRBJ2-2; TRBD2 matches at 10 bases. V was pared by 4 bases and J by 2 bases, with 5 bases of the junction left unmatched. CDR1 and CDR2 from the germline V gene are SGHNT and YYREEE (reference sequence). The CDR3 totals 16 residues. The CDR3 here is CASSQASGGNTGELFF. The DNA of the CDR3 is TGTGCCAGCAGCCAAGCTAGCGGGGGTAACACCGGGGAGCTGTTTTTT.

This clone has only a few counts. The V gene is TRBV30, the J gene TRBJ1-5, with 7 nucleotides matching TRBD1. The CDR3 spans 12 residues. The germline CDR1 and CDR2 sequences are GTSNPN and SVGIG (reference sequence). Trimming cost V 7 bases and J 3 bases; bases outside gene matches: 3. The CDR3 spells CAYRGNNQPQHF. In nucleotides, the CDR3 is TGTGCCTACAGGGGAAACAATCAGCCCCAGCATTTT.

The chain carries TRBV5-1 and TRBJ1-2; 8 bases agree with TRBD1. Germline CDR1 is SGHRS and CDR2 is YFSETQ. The CDR3 spans 15 residues. Trimming removed 4 bases from V and 7 bases from J; junction bases left unmatched: 12. DNA of the CDR3: TGCGCCAGCAGCCATCCCCCCGGGACAGGCGGTGGCTACACCTTC. Translation: CASSHPPGTGGGYTF.

V is TRBV27 and J is TRBJ2-5, with D uncertain. V was clipped by 0 bases and J by 1 base, with 3 bases between them. CDR3 length: 13 residues. The germline gives CDR1 MNHEY, CDR2 SMNVEV (reference sequence). CDR3 in DNA: TGTGCCAGCAGTTTATCCACCCAAGAGACCCAGTACTTC. Amino acids: CASSLSTQETQYF.

This clone was found a few times. The chain recombines TRBV5-1 with TRBJ2-1; D remains unclear. The germline V gene encodes CDR1 SGHRS and CDR2 YFSETQ. V was trimmed by 4 bases and J by 0 bases, leaving 11 bases between them. The CDR3 loop spans 15 amino acids. The CDR3 spells CASSTYTSSYNEQFF. CDR3 DNA: TGCGCCAGCAGCACCTACACGAGCTCCTACAATGAGCAGTTCTTC.

The chain links TRBV30 to TRBJ2-7; D unclear. Trimming pared 2 bases from V and 4 bases from J, leaving 12 bases between. Germline V gene lookup returns CDR1 GTSNPN and CDR2 SVGIG (reference sequence). The CDR3 is 13 residues long. The CDR3 is CAWSRNSLYEQYF. CDR3 nucleotide sequence: TGTGCCTGGAGTAGGAACTCCCTATACGAGCAGTACTTC.

V and J are TRBV5-6 and TRBJ1-1; D is uncertain. This CDR3 is 13 amino acids long. V was clipped by 0 bases and J by 4 bases, with 7 bases between them. CDR1 SGHDT and CDR2 YYEEEE come from the germline V gene. The CDR3 sequence: CASSLAAPTEAFF. The CDR3 region has the DNA TGTGCCAGCAGCTTGGCCGCCCCCACTGAAGCTTTCTTT.

This clone came up a few times. The chain links TRBV9 to TRBJ2-1; D may correspond to TRBD1 or TRBD2 (5 bases each). The CDR3 runs to 20 residues. Germline CDR1 reads SGDLS; CDR2 reads YYNGEE. The V end lost 2 bases, the J end lost 0 bases, and 24 bases lay between the germline ends. The CDR3 spells CASSVGPGRPTKNSYNEQFF. The CDR3, as DNA: TGTGCCAGCAGCGTGGGTCCGGGACGCCCAACTAAAAACTCCTACAATGAGCAGTTCTTC.